A selection of T cell receptor beta chains follows, all from one sample in a study of metastatic and nonmetastatic thyroid tumors. MiXCR re-clonotyped the PCR reads for TCRdb. The table lists roughly 30,000 clones, 25% to 35% of them singletons. Input material: blood. The receptor source for this set is a female donor with papillary thyroid cancer or a benign thyroid nodule (not recorded which). Some clones in this sample may be carry-over from other donors' samples. Each CDR3 is given with its conserved first and last residue. The order of the fields is V gene, D gene, clone size, J gene, CDR3 protein, CDR3 DNA. A D gene is named only where the DNA matches it firmly. Clone size is given for some rows only: seen once, a few or many times, or a class if the clone is expanded.

V: TRBV2
D: .
size: .
J: TRBJ2-1
CDR3: CASTEGAGYHEQFF
DNA: TGTGCCAGCACGGAGGGAGCAGGATACCATGAGCAGTTCTTC

V: TRBV30
D: TRBD1
size: .
J: TRBJ1-5
CDR3: CAWSPGQGNQPQHF
DNA: TGTGCCTGGAGTCCGGGACAGGGCAATCAGCCCCAGCATTTT

V: TRBV11-2
D: .
size: many
J: TRBJ1-3
CDR3: CASSVNSGNTIYF
DNA: TGTGCCAGCAGCGTTAACTCTGGAAACACCATATATTTT

V: TRBV6-5
D: TRBD1
size: many
J: TRBJ1-2
CDR3: CASSYSQTGAPYGYTF
DNA: TGTGCCAGCAGTTACTCGCAGACAGGGGCTCCCTATGGCTACACCTTC

V: TRBV6-1
D: .
size: .
J: TRBJ2-7
CDR3: CASSRAVGPYEQYF
DNA: TGTGCCAGCAGTCGGGCGGTAGGGCCCTACGAGCAGTACTTC

V: TRBV28
D: .
size: many
J: TRBJ1-1
CDR3: CASGGEGKDEAFF
DNA: TGTGCCAGTGGGGGGGAGGGGAAAGATGAAGCTTTCTTT

V: TRBV9
D: TRBD2
size: many
J: TRBJ2-7
CDR3: CASSDGTSGSYEQYF
DNA: TGTGCCAGCAGTGACGGGACTAGCGGTTCCTACGAGCAGTACTTC

V: TRBV6-1
D: TRBD2
size: .
J: TRBJ2-7
CDR3: CASTTTEREYEQYF
DNA: TGTGCCAGCACCACGACTGAGCGGGAATACGAGCAGTACTTC

V: TRBV5-1
D: .
size: many
J: TRBJ2-3
CDR3: CASSGQNTDTQYF
DNA: TGCGCCAGCAGCGGCCAGAACACAGATACGCAGTATTTT

V: TRBV2
D: .
size: many
J: TRBJ2-1
CDR3: CASNPLAMNENEQFF
DNA: TGTGCCAGCAACCCCCTAGCGATGAACGAAAATGAGCAGTTCTTC

V: TRBV18
D: .
size: many
J: TRBJ2-2
CDR3: CASSPPETGELFF
DNA: TGTGCCAGCTCACCTCCCGAGACCGGGGAGCTGTTTTTT

V: TRBV30
D: TRBD1
size: many
J: TRBJ1-3
CDR3: CAWSEQQGAGNTIYF
DNA: TGTGCCTGGAGTGAGCAACAGGGGGCTGGAAACACCATATATTTT